Detailed here is one T cell receptor (beta chain). Which antigen it targets is not known. Base qualities are not recorded, but no much larger clone differs from it by a single base. For the CD8 naive samples, CD45RO-negative cells were positively selected for CCR7, yielding a CD45RA+CCR7+ population from which TemRA cells were excluded. The donors were healthy, HIV-negative adults who had no recently reported acute infections or vaccinations. Every donor was a Caucasian adult living in Nashville, Tennessee, USA. Blood was obtained by leukapheresis, after which PBMCs were separated by Ficoll-Histopaque density gradient centrifugation and cryopreserved in liquid nitrogen vapor phase. Analytical flow cytometry was used to check the purity and quantity of every magnetically sorted T cell population. Each sorted fraction had its genomic DNA isolated and then quantified by UV absorbance on a Nanodrop 2000c.

The sample originates from a study of shared clonotypes between healthy human individuals (dated by TCRdb to the early 2020s). General notes on the study: The cohort comprised two women and three men aged 18 to 49 years. For each donor, CD4 naive and CD4 memory were each given three plates, CD8 naive was given two plates, and CD8 memory was given one plate. Blood TCR repertoires of five healthy adults were deeply sequenced to estimate repertoire size and the extent of clonotype sharing between individuals. To increase sequencing depth and limit assay-specific biases, TCR repertoire library preparation and sequencing were carried out by different laboratories using diverse techniques. Each donor's leukapheresis produced roughly between about 0.9 and 9.5 billion PBMCs. The investigation overall reported the following: The small number of donors limited the genetic and exposure-history diversity represented. Compared with non-shared clonotypes, the clonotypes found in all four sorted-subset donors had higher generation probabilities. Even with the large sequencing depth, rarefaction of the sorted-subset datasets indicated that sequencing was incomplete. Sampling was limited to blood, and TCR repertoires in tissue likely differ from TCR repertoires in blood. Naive subsets generally had larger estimated clonotype richness than memory subsets did. Based on pairwise subsampling, the degree of clonotype sharing among donors was expected to be affected by sequencing depth. When a handful of donors were compared, the shared fraction of clonotypes was around 5.1% for naive CD4, 3.5% to 4% for naive CD8, roughly 2.5% for memory CD4, and about 0.36% for memory CD8.

From a lookup of the germline V gene, CDR1 and CDR2 are SGHDT and YYEEEE. The CDR3 runs 13 residues from the cysteine to the phenylalanine. Kept here is only the CDR3 DNA, which spans 39 bases and is read in frame from base 1. V ends up 9 bases short and J 5 bases short, with an unmatched junction base count of 9. Using the deep immunoSEQ assay, TCR CDR3 regions were amplified from genomic DNA by multiplex PCR. For each cell subset, the extracted genomic DNA was distributed evenly across all wells of several immunoSEQ 96-well plates, and each plate served as one replicate. For sorted subsets, about 0.2 ug genomic DNA, equal to 30,000 or so T cell genomes, was loaded into each replicate PCR. The purified libraries were quantified using a Qubit 3.0 fluorometer, sized with a Bioanalyzer 2100, and then quantified again using the KAPA Library Quantification kit. Every immunoSEQ 96-well plate was sequenced on a dedicated single-read 150-cycle Illumina NextSeq 550 flow cell. Processing in the source paper ran as follows. The immunoSEQ output contained only junctional sequences without quality scores, so filtering could not match that applied to full-length reads. Sequences were annotated with PyIR, a Python wrapper for IgBLAST v1.9, using IMGT germline references to assign V/J genes and CDR3. Any read was removed if the V/J assignment was weak (E-value above 1e-6), the CDR3 was missing, or the read contained stop codons, out-of-frame junctions, or ambiguous translated residues. V3J clonotypes were defined as sequences sharing the same inferred V gene, J gene, and CDR3 amino acid sequence. Percentage overlap between repertoires was computed as shared unique clonotypes divided by the size of the smaller repertoire. Repertoire richness was assessed with RTK rarefaction, the Chao1 estimator, and Recon v2.1 estimates of unobserved clonotypes. OLGA was used to compute generation probabilities for all TCRbeta clonotypes that the gDNA method yielded from a few donors. The table comes from immuneACCESS by way of TCRdb, which keeps in-frame sequences with V and J called. Part of the clones is missing from these tables; in studies checked, under half for an unresolved V gene and the rest for unknown reasons. The D gene and trimming were derived from the DNA, and the V and J assignments and clone size from that table. This sample is represented by roughly 2 million clones; approximately 94% of them were singletons. Roughly 1.1% of the sample rests with the top ten.

The clonotype comes from a man aged 18 to 35 in good health. The sample was naive CD8+ T cells sorted from blood. Reading the label with the study, this specimen's cell subset or site is: CD45RA+CCR7+. Recombination joined TRBV5-6 with TRBJ1-1; 8 of the junction bases match TRBD1. DNA sequence: TGTGCCACTAGTTCAGGGGGCTGGACTGAAGCTTTCTTT. It translates to CATSSGGWTEAFF.